What follows describes a single TCR beta chain. Antigen: not known. Germline values: CDR1 SQVTM, CDR2 ANQGSEA. The CDR3 is 15 amino acids. The ends lost 6 bases at V and 2 bases at J; junction bases unmatched: 10. The data belong to a study of T cells after yellow fever vaccination. TCRdb re-derived calls from the 5' RACE reads in MiXCR, one entry per CDR3 protein. The sample consists of 320,000 or so distinct CDR3 sequences, less than 9.5% of them appearing once. Study-level findings and limits: Abundant clonotypes from the bulk population could get into FACS-sorted repertoires as contaminants. Post-booster repertoires contained most primary-vaccination clones again (roughly 97% CD4, over 70% CD8).

The receptor comes from a man between 18 and 29 years old who received the YFV17D yellow fever vaccine. J is TRBJ2-1 and V is TRBV29-1; 7 bases align to TRBD1. Sequenced material: PBMCs, taken about 49 days after the first yellow fever vaccination. The CDR3 coding sequence is TGCAGCGTGGAGAACAGGGGAACGGCCTACAATGAGCAGTTCTTC. Its translation: CSVENRGTAYNEQFF.